The TCR beta chain described here comes from a study of T cell responses to AZD1222 COVID-19 vaccine. Trimming stripped 3 bases from V and 2 bases from J, with 7 bases between. This CDR3 spans 13 amino acids. CDR1 is KGHSH and CDR2 is LQKENI in the germline V gene. On this clone itself: The same CDR3 also results from other DNA sequences found in this sample.

Profiled with immunoSEQ multiplex PCR; TCRdb holds only in-frame clones, not every one. The repertoire holds approximately 100,000 clones, with 90% to 95% as singletons. The chain uses TRBV18 and TRBJ2-5, with D possibly being TRBD1 (6 bases). This TCR was sampled from an adult in good health. The sequencing used peripheral blood, collected on day 0 of AZD1222 vaccination. CDR3 loop: CASSPGQQETQYF. In DNA, the CDR3 is TGTGCCAGCTCACCCGGACAGCAAGAGACCCAGTACTTC. Using reference TRBV18 and TRBJ2-5 for the parts outside the CDR3, the full variable domain is NAGVMQNPRHLVRRRGQEARLRCSPMKGHSHVYWYRQLPEEGLKFMVYLQKENIIDESGMPKERFSAEFPKEGPSILRIQQVVRGDSAAYFCASSPGQQETQYFGPGTRLLVL.